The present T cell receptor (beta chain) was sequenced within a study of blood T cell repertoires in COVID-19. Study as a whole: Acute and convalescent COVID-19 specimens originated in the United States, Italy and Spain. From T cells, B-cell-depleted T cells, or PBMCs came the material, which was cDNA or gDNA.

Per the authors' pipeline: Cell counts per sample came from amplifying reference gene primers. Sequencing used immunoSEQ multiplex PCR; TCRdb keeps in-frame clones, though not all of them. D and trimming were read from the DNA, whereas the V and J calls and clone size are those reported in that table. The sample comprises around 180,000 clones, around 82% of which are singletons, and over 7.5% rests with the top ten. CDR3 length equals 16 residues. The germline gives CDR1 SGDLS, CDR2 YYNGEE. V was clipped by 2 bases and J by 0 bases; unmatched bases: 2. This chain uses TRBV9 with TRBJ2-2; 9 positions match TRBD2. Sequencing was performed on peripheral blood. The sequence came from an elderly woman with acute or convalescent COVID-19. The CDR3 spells CASSVSGSPNTGELFF. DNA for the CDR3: TGTGCCAGCAGCGTTAGCGGGAGTCCGAACACCGGGGAGCTGTTTTTT.